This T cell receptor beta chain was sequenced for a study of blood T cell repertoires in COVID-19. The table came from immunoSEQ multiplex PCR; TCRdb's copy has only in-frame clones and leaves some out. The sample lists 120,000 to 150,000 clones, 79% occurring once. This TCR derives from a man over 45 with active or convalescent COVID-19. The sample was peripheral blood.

The CDR3 is CASRGTANYGYTF. The CDR3, as DNA: TGTGCCAGCAGAGGGACAGCAAACTATGGCTACACCTTC. This rearrangement joins TRBV7-2 to TRBJ1-2; 7 bases line up with TRBD1. Germline lookup yields CDR1 SGHTA and CDR2 FQGNSA. With V trimmed by 6 bases and J by 2 bases, 3 bases remained unmatched. The CDR3 totals 13 residues.